The following is a T cell receptor (beta chain) sequence with its context. Only in-frame clones appear in the TCRdb table, and some are missing; sequencing was by immunoSEQ multiplex PCR. The table lists 45,000 to 50,000 clones, roughly 84% of them singletons. The sample originates from a study of T cells in tumors after PD-1 blockade. Study details: Patients received pembrolizumab 200 mg every 3 weeks or cemiplimab 350 mg every 2 weeks. During anti-PD-1 treatment, some patients continued daily vismodegib 150 mg.

Template: tumor biopsy or peripheral blood genomic DNA, roughly 600-6,004 ng per sample. Trimming took 4 bases from V and 4 from J; bases not matched to a gene: 12. This CDR3 is built from 16 residues. Germline V gene lookup returns CDR1 SGHRS and CDR2 YFSETQ. This TCR came from a human donor with advanced basal cell or squamous cell carcinoma (not recorded which). The chain has TRBV5-1 and TRBJ2-5; 8 bases match TRBD1. The specimen was PBMCs, collected before anti-PD-1 therapy. The CDR3 DNA is TGCGCCAGCAGCCCAGGCAAGACAGGGGTGGGAGAGACCCAGTACTTC. Encoded protein: CASSPGKTGVGETQYF. The entire variable domain, with the rest obtained from reference TRBV5-1 and TRBJ2-5, is as follows: KAGVTQTPRYLIKTRGQQVTLSCSPISGHRSVSWYQQTPGQGLQFLFEYFSETQRNKGNFPGRFSGRQFSNSRSEMNVSTLELGDSALYLCASSPGKTGVGETQYFGPGTRLLVL.